What follows are 24 T cell receptor beta chains derived from one specimen sequenced in a study of tumor and adjacent non-tumor tissue in lung cancer. The library came from three nested PCR rounds adapted from ARM-PCR protocols. TCRdb analysed the multiplex PCR reads with MiXCR anew, one entry per CDR3 protein. The data contain tens of thousands of distinct CDR3 sequences, about 68% of them singletons. The template was RNA from unsorted bulk tissue. More than 3 cm separated this lung sample from the edge of the tumor. Sample: distant non-tumor lung tissue. The source is a woman aged 70-85 years with non-small cell lung cancer.

Remarks on this clonotype: This may arise from a read error, as a much more abundant clone is one base away. The rearrangement links TRBV28 to TRBJ1-4, with 8 bases lining up with TRBD1. This CDR3 has 15 amino acids. Trimming cost V 6 bases and J 12 bases; bases outside gene matches: 15. Germline V gene data show CDR1 as MDHEN and CDR2 as SYDVKM. The CDR3 nucleotides are TGTGCCAGCAGAGGGGGACAGGTAGAGAACGAAGAACTGTTTTTT. The encoded protein is CASRGGQVENEELFF.

Comment on this clonotype: One end of the junction varies from germline; a read error may be responsible. This chain joins TRBV6-5 and TRBJ2-3; D remains unclear. Germline CDR1 reads MNHEY; CDR2 reads SVGAGI. This CDR3 contains 15 residues. This CDR3 is CVSSHSFMNTDTQYF. The CDR3 coding sequence is TGTGTCAGCAGTCACTCGTTTATGAACACCGATACGCAGTATTTT.

The chain carries TRBV29-1 and TRBJ2-2, with 9 bases lining up with TRBD2. Germline V gives CDR1 SQVTM, CDR2 ANQGSEA. This CDR3 has 13 amino acids. Trimming took 4 bases from V and 15 from J; bases not matched to a gene: 12. This chain's CDR3 is CSVGQREAGGLFF. CDR3 nucleotides: TGCAGCGTTGGCCAGCGGGAGGCCGGGGGGTTGTTTTTT.

This clonotype was detected many times. This chain uses TRBV7-9 with TRBJ1-1; TRBD1 matches 8 bases. V dropped 3 bases and J dropped 3; count of bases not matched to a gene: 0. The CDR3 covers 13 residues. CDR1 SEHNR and CDR2 FQNEAQ come from the germline V gene (reference sequence). CDR3 sequence reads: CASSLTGDTEAFF. CDR3 sequence (DNA): TGTGCCAGCAGCTTGACAGGGGACACTGAAGCTTTCTTT.

This rearrangement joins TRBV28 to TRBJ2-7; D is undetermined. The germline V gene has CDR1 MDHEN and CDR2 SYDVKM. The CDR3 covers 11 residues. The V end was cut by 11 bases, the J end by 3 bases, with 11 bases between. The CDR3 DNA follows: TGTGCCGGCGGTGACCACTACGAGCAGTACTTC. Its protein is CAGGDHYEQYF. The full variable domain, its missing parts supplied by reference TRBV28 and TRBJ2-7, is DVKVTQSSRYLVKRTGEKVFLECVQDMDHENMFWYRQDPGLGLRLIYFSYDVKMKEKGDIPEGYSVSREKKERFSLILESASTNQTSMYLCAGGDHYEQYFGPGTRLTVT.

CDR3 nucleotides: TGTGCCAGCCTAGCGGGAGGGGATATGTACGAGCAGTACTTC. Translation: CASLAGGDMYEQYF. This rearrangement joins TRBV28 to TRBJ2-7; 12 nucleotides match TRBD2. V lost 8 bases and J lost 4; bases outside the gene matches: 6. From germline, CDR1 is MDHEN and CDR2 SYDVKM. The CDR3 covers 14 residues.

As concerns this clonotype: The junction does not match germline at one end; this may be a read error. The rearrangement joins TRBV29-1 to TRBJ2-1; TRBD2 matches 8 bases. The CDR3 extends over 14 amino acids. CDR1 and CDR2 (germline): SQVTM, ANQGSEA. CDR3 coding DNA: TGCAGCATTGAAGCCGCGACGGGGGGGTATGGGCAGTTCTTC. Protein product: CSIEAATGGYGQFF.

This chain uses TRBV6-2 or TRBV6-3 with TRBJ2-1; maybe TRBD2 (6 bases). V was clipped by 8 bases and J by 0 bases, with 26 bases between them. The germline gives CDR1 MNHEY, CDR2 SVGEGT. This CDR3 is built from 19 residues. The CDR3 sequence: CASGSPRGGKLTSYNEQFF. The CDR3 nucleotides read TGTGCCAGCGGCTCCCCCCGAGGCGGGAAGTTAACCTCCTACAATGAGCAGTTCTTC.

Concerning this clonotype: A single base separates this from a much larger clone, so it may be a read error. V and J are TRBV28 and TRBJ1-1; D is ambiguous. The ends were cut back, 1 base at V and 1 base at J, with 10 bases in the middle. CDR1 is MDHEN and CDR2 is SYDVKM in the germline V gene. This CDR3 is 15 amino acids long. The CDR3 reads CASSLSPTANTEAFF. CDR3 nucleotides: TGTGCCAGCAGTTTATCCCCGACGGCGAACACTGAAGCTTTCTTT. Based on the CDR3 plus reference TRBV28 and TRBJ1-1, the full variable domain is DVKVTQSSRYLVKRTGEKVFLECVQDMDHENMFWYRQDPGLGLRLIYFSYDVKMKEKGDIPEGYSVSREKKERFSLILESASTNQTSMYLCASSLSPTANTEAFFGQGTRLTVV.

This clonotype appeared many times. The rearrangement uses TRBV6-5 and TRBJ1-4; D gene unclear. This CDR3 comprises 14 residues. CDR1 and CDR2 from the germline V gene are MNHEY and SVGAGI. The ends were cut back, 5 bases at V and 2 bases at J, with 9 bases in the middle. CDR3 sequence reads: CASSKFGTNEKLFF. CDR3 DNA: TGTGCCAGCAGTAAATTTGGCACTAATGAAAAACTGTTTTTT.

J is TRBJ2-2 and V is TRBV10-2; D perhaps matches TRBD2 (7 bases). CDR1 is WSHSY and CDR2 is SAAADI in the germline V gene. The CDR3 spans 14 residues. Trimming took off 6 bases at V and 17 bases at J, with 25 bases between the two ends. As DNA, the CDR3 is TGCGCCAGCAGGGCGCGGGAGAACACCGGGGGGCTATTTTTT. Encoded protein: CASRARENTGGLFF.

This clonotype has only a few counts. At one end the junction does not follow the germline gene, possibly because of a read error. The chain joins TRBV6-1 to TRBJ1-3; D might be TRBD1 (5 bases). The germline gives CDR1 MNHNS, CDR2 SASEGT. CDR3 length: 14 residues. The CDR3 sequence is CASKEILGQFYGTF. Written as DNA, the CDR3 is TGTGCCAGCAAGGAAATTTTGGGGCAGTTCTATGGGACCTTT.

Remarks on this clonotype: One end of the junction is discordant with germline, which a read error may explain. The CDR3 is CASGLGPTVAAELFF. Written as DNA, the CDR3 is TGTGCCAGCGGCTTGGGTCCTACTGTCGCCGCGGAGCTGTTTTTT. The chain is built from TRBV5-4 and TRBJ2-2, with unresolved D. Germline-derived CDR1 and CDR2 are SGHNT and YYREEE (reference sequence). The length of the CDR3 is 15 residues.

Of note for this clonotype: Mismatch with germline at one junction end may stem from a read error. The chain joins TRBV12-3 or TRBV12-4 to TRBJ2-1; D is possibly TRBD2 (5 bases). The CDR3 length is 15 residues. The DNA for the CDR3 is TGTGGCAGCAGTTTCGCCGGGGATAGCTCCAATGAGCAGTTCTTC. As protein: CGSSFAGDSSNEQFF.

Concerning this clonotype: Compared with germline, one end of the junction differs, possibly owing to a read error. The rearrangement uses TRBV6-1 and TRBJ2-2; D possibly corresponds to TRBD2 (6 bases). Germline values: CDR1 MNHNS, CDR2 SASEGT. The CDR3 has 15 amino acids. The CDR3 nucleotides are TGTGCCAGCAGTACTAGCAGGAGTTCAACCGGGGAGTTGTTTTTT. Amino acids: CASSTSRSSTGELFF.

This chain uses TRBV5-1 with TRBJ2-5; 13 positions agree with TRBD2. Germline assignment: CDR1 SGHRS and CDR2 YFSETQ. The V segment lost 3 bases and the J segment 1 base; nucleotides outside the gene matches: 6. The CDR3 sequence is 17 residues long. The CDR3 bases are TGCGCCAGCAGCTCCGGACTAGCGGGAGCTATCCAAGAGACCCAGTACTTC. Translating it yields CASSSGLAGAIQETQYF.

A note on this clonotype: One junction end does not reproduce the germline sequence, and a read error may be involved. The DNA of the CDR3 is TGCAGCGTGGGACATCCGGAAGGGAATGGCTACAGCTTC. Protein product: CSVGHPEGNGYSF. This rearrangement joins TRBV29-1 to TRBJ1-2; a possible D gene is TRBD1 (6 bases). The CDR3 is made up of 13 amino acids. Germline V lookup: CDR1 SQVTM, CDR2 ANQGSEA.

This clonotype was detected once. At one boundary the junction diverges from the germline segment, which might be a read error. The rearrangement links TRBV29-1 to TRBJ2-7; 8 nucleotides match TRBD2. Germline V CDR1 and CDR2: SQVTM, ANQGSEA. The CDR3 extends over 16 amino acids. This CDR3 is CGVDDSGTSGSYEQYF. CDR3 nucleotides: TGCGGCGTCGACGACTCCGGGACTAGTGGCTCTTACGAGCAGTACTTC.

As to this clonotype: A read error is likely, as this CDR3 ends without the conserved phenylalanine or tryptophan. This rearrangement joins TRBV29-1 to TRBJ2-1, with D possibly being TRBD2 (6 bases). The CDR3 length is 14 residues. Looked up from germline, CDR1 is SQVTM and CDR2 is ANQGSEA. The CDR3, as DNA: TGCAACGTTGGAGTAGCGGAGGTACGGAATGAGCAGTTCTTA. Residues: CNVGVAEVRNEQFL.

Of note for this clonotype: A clone one base away is much larger, so this may be a read error. The chain combines TRBV12-3 or TRBV12-4 with TRBJ2-7; D is ambiguous. V was trimmed by 2 bases and J by 5 bases, leaving 7 bases between them. This CDR3 region has 12 residues. The CDR3 region is CASSLYGHEQYV. The CDR3 DNA reads as TGTGCCAGCAGTTTATACGGCCACGAGCAGTACGTC.

The chain uses TRBV29-1 and TRBJ1-1; the D is unclear. Germline V CDR1 and CDR2: SQVTM, ANQGSEA. The V and J ends lost 3 bases and 4 bases respectively, with 12 bases between them. The CDR3 loop spans 13 amino acids. This chain's CDR3 is CSVDPGMATEAFF. The CDR3 DNA reads as TGCAGCGTTGACCCCGGGATGGCCACTGAAGCTTTCTTT. Full variable domain (remainder filled in from reference TRBV29-1 and TRBJ1-1): SAVISQKPSRDICQRGTSLTIQCQVDSQVTMMFWYRQQPGQSLTLIATANQGSEATYESGFVIDKFPISRPNLTFSTLTVSNMSPEDSSIYLCSVDPGMATEAFFGQGTRLTVV.

This clonotype was detected a few times. This may come from a read error, since a much larger clone is one base off. The CDR3 ends on some other residue instead of the conserved phenylalanine or tryptophan, so this is likely a read error. This rearrangement joins TRBV11-2 to TRBJ2-3; D is ambiguous. Germline assignment: CDR1 SGHAT and CDR2 FQNNGV. Trimming took off 5 bases at V and 4 bases at J, with 10 bases between the two ends. This CDR3 has 13 residues. CDR3 coding DNA: TGTGCCAGCAGCCCAAAAAGATCAGATACGCAGTATCTT. Translated: CASSPKRSDTQYL.

As to this clonotype: Since no conserved phenylalanine or tryptophan closes the CDR3, a read error is the likely cause. V usage is TRBV29-1 and J usage is TRBJ1-5, with D possibly being TRBD1 (6 bases). The CDR3 is 13 amino acids. Germline values: CDR1 SQVTM, CDR2 ANQGSEA. The CDR3 DNA reads TGCAGCGTCAGGGGTGTTGGCAATCAGCTCCAGCATTAT. Its protein product is CSVRGVGNQLQHY.

V usage is TRBV5-1 and J usage is TRBJ2-7; 9 positions agree with TRBD1. Germline V gene data show CDR1 as SGHRS and CDR2 as YFSETQ. The J segment lost 2 bases and the V segment lost 6 bases, leaving 9 bases of the junction unmatched. The CDR3 totals 15 residues. CDR3 region: CASTTRTGATYEQYF. The DNA for the CDR3 is TGCGCCAGCACCACACGGACAGGGGCCACCTACGAGCAGTACTTC.